Presented here are 5 T cell receptor beta chains from one specimen sequenced in a study of T cell responses to AZD1222 COVID-19 vaccine. The repertoire was sequenced with immunoSEQ multiplex PCR; TCRdb's copy has only in-frame clones and lacks some. The table lists about 130,000 clones, around 90% of them singletons. Sequencing was performed on peripheral blood, taken 28 days after the second AZD1222 dose. These receptors originate from an adult who received the AZD1222 COVID-19 vaccine.

The table lists this clone with a count of one. The chain employs TRBV10-3 and TRBJ2-2; 8 nucleotides match TRBD1. Germline values: CDR1 ENHRY, CDR2 SYGVKD. This CDR3 spans 15 amino acids. Unmatched junction bases numbered 5, after V lost 4 bases and J lost 4 bases. As DNA, the CDR3 is TGTGCCATCAGTGGTACAGGGGGTTTCACCGGGGAGCTGTTTTTT. It translates to CAISGTGGFTGELFF.

The chain is built from TRBV6-5 and TRBJ1-2; TRBD1 matches at 8 bases. Germline CDR1 is MNHEY and CDR2 is SVGAGI. The CDR3 length is 15 residues. The ends lost 2 bases at V and 2 bases at J; junction bases unmatched: 4. CDR3 sequence (DNA): TGTGCCAGCAGTTACGACAGGGGAGGAAACTATGGCTACACCTTC. It is translated as CASSYDRGGNYGYTF.

The chain combines TRBV16 with TRBJ2-1; D is ambiguous. Germline V gene lookup returns CDR1 KGHSY and CDR2 FQNENV. The CDR3 loop spans 13 amino acids. The V end lost 3 bases, the J end lost 5 bases, and 8 bases lay between the germline ends. The CDR3 sequence: CASSQILDNEQFF. CDR3 DNA sequence: TGTGCCAGCAGCCAGATACTTGACAATGAGCAGTTCTTC.

The chain couples TRBV28 to TRBJ2-2; 14 bases align to TRBD2. V shed 5 bases, J shed 7 bases, and the junction held 12 bases outside the gene matches. The CDR3 sequence is 18 residues long. Germline V gene lookup returns CDR1 MDHEN and CDR2 SYDVKM. CDR3 sequence: CASSPPSGLAGVGGELFF. As DNA, the CDR3 is TGTGCCAGCAGTCCCCCATCGGGACTAGCGGGAGTGGGCGGGGAGCTGTTTTTT.

The rearrangement uses TRBV4-1 and TRBJ1-2; D ambiguous. Germline assignment: CDR1 MGHRA and CDR2 YSYEKL. The length of the CDR3 is 15 residues. V dropped 0 bases and J dropped 1 base, with 9 bases sitting between them. CDR3: CASSQDNTLNYGYTF. In nucleotides, the CDR3 is TGCGCCAGCAGCCAAGATAACACCCTTAACTATGGCTACACCTTC.